The T cell receptor (beta chain) under discussion was sequenced for a study of shared clonotypes between healthy human individuals. Study results and caveats: Clonotype sharing among donors was thought likely to change with sequencing depth. Generation of non-shared clonotypes was less probable than generation of clonotypes shared by all four donors.

The table came from immunoSEQ multiplex PCR; TCRdb's copy has only in-frame clones and leaves some out. The data contain about 1 million clones, under 80% of them singletons. There were only Caucasian adults among the donors, and all lived in Nashville, Tennessee. This clone was recorded only once. Its antigen is unknown. The germline V gene encodes CDR1 SGHDT and CDR2 YYEEEE. Trimming shortened V by 0 bases and J by 2 bases, and 6 bases separated the two germline ends. The CDR3 runs to 14 residues. This TCR derives from a man aged 18 to 30 in good health. The chain couples TRBV5-6 to TRBJ2-1; no clear D gene. The specimen was memory CD4+ T cells sorted from blood. This sample's subset: CD45RA-negative fraction. The CDR3 sequence is CASSLERTYNEQFF. The DNA for the CDR3 is TGTGCCAGCAGCTTGGAGAGGACCTACAATGAGCAGTTCTTC.